This entry concerns a single T cell receptor beta chain. The data derive from a study of blood T cell repertoires in COVID-19. Across the study: The United States, Italy and Spain were the sources of the acute and convalescent COVID-19 samples.

The germline V gene has CDR1 MDHEN and CDR2 SYDVKM. The length of the CDR3 is 15 residues. V lost 2 bases, J lost 5 bases, and 15 bases lay in between. The data were produced by immunoSEQ multiplex PCR, yet TCRdb's version contains in-frame clones alone and is incomplete. The sample lists approximately 46,000 clones; roughly 86% were seen once. Sequencing used peripheral blood. This chain joins TRBV28 and TRBJ1-1; the D gene is possibly TRBD1 (6 bases). The origin of this receptor is a man aged 60 to 69 with active or convalescent COVID-19. CDR3 sequence: CASSLLSGVRTEAFF. CDR3 bases: TGTGCCAGCAGTTTACTCTCAGGGGTGCGGACTGAAGCTTTCTTT.